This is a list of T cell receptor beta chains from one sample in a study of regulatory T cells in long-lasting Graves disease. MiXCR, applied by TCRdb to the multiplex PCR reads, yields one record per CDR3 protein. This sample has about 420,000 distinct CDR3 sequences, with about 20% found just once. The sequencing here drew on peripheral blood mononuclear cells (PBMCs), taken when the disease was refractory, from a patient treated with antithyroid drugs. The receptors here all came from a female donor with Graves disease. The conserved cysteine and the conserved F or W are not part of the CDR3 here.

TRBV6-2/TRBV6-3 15 ASSYFPAGAKSYEQY
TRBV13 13 ASSQTGVGPYEQY
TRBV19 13 ASSIGRRGGEKLF
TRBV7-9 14 ASSLYRGLMNTEAF
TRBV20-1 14 SARDPGTGMNTEAF
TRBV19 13 ASSPSGGISYEQY
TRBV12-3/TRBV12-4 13 ASSMDTGGNQPQH
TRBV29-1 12 SVSPGGLTDTQY
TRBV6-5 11 ASSLGLYYGYT
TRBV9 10 ASSGEGYEQY
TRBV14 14 ASSQRGQGNPYGYT
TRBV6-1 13 ASSESHSMNTEAF
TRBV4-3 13 ASSQDGTLYSEQY
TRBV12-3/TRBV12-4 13 ASSRSGSGQETQY
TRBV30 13 AWRSLDRDLSGYT
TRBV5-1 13 ASSPDVGITYEQY
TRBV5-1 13 ASSSRQGADTEAF
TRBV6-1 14 ASSRNRDRVPDTQY
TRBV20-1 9 SRARGYEQY
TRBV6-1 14 ASSDHGGAANQPQH
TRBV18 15 ASSPLVLGRGQNEQY
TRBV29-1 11 SGTGTGGRELF
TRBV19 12 ASSIVAANEKLF
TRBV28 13 ASSPNRAPSYEQY
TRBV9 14 ASSVGTGLGNTEAF
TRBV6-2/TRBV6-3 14 ASSEAAFRGAGELF
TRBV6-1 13 ASSEGDQSVYEQY
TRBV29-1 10 SVQTGNTEAF
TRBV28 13 ASTPFGREDQPQH
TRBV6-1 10 ASMGVNGEAF
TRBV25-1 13 ASSLAGAINTEAF
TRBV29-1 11 SVEKDTTYEQY
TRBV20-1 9 SARGPGQQF
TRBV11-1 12 ASSLRGRTGELF
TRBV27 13 ASRPGGAGANVLT
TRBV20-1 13 SAREPGRHQETQY
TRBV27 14 ASSLSGGQGNSPLH
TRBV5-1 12 ASSLGEVGTEAF
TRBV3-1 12 ASSQMGTDLGYT
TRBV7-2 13 ASSSTGAKNSPLH